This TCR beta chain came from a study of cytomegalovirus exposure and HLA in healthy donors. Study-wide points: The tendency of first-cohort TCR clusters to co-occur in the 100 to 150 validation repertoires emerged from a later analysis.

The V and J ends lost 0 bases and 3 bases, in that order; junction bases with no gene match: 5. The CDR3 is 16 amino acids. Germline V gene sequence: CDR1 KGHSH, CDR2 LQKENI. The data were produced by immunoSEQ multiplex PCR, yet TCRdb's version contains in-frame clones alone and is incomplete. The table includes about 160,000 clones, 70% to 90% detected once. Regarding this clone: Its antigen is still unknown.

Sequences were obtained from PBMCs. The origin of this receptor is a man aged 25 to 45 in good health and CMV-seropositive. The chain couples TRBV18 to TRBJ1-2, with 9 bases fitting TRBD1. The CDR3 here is CASSPPTRTGDYGYTF. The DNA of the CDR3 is TGTGCCAGCTCACCACCGACGAGGACAGGGGACTATGGCTACACCTTC.